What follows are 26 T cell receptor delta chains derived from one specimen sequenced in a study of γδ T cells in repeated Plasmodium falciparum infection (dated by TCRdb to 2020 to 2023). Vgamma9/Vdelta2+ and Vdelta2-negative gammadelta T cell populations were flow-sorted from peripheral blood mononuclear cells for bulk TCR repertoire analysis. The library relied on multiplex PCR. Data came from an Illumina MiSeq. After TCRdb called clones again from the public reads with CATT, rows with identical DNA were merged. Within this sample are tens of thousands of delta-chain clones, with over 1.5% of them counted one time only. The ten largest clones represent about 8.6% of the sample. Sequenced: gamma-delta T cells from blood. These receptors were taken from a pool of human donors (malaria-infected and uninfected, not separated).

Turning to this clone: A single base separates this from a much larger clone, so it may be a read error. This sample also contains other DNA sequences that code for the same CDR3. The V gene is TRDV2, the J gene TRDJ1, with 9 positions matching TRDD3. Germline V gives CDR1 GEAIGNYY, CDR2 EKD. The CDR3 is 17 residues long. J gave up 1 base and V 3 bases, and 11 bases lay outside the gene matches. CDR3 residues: CACDSLVGDSSTDKLIF. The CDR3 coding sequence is TGTGCCTGTGACTCCCTGGTGGGGGATAGTTCCACCGATAAACTCATCTTT.

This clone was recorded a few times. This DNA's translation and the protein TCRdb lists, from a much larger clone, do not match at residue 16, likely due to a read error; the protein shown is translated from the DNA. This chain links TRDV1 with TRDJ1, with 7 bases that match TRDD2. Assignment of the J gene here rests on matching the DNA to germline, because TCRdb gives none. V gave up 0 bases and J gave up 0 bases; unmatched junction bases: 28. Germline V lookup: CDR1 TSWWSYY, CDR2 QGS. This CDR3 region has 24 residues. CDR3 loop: CALGELGFLLPRRFLERNTDKLIF. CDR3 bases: TGTGCTCTTGGGGAACTCGGTTTCTTACTTCCTAGACGATTCCTGGAGCGAAACACCGATAAACTCATCTTT.

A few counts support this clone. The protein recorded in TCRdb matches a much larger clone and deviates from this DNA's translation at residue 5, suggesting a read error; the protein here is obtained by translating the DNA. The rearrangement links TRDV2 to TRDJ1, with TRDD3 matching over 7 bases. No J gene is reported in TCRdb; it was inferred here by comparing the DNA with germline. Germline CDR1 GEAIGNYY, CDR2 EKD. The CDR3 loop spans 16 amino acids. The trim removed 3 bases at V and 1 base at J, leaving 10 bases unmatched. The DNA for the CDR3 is TGTGCCTGTGACGCCGCGGGGGATCGTGGCACCGATAAACTCATCTTT. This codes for CACDAAGDRGTDKLIF.

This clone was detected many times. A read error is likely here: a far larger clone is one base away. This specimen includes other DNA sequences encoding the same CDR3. The chain's CDR3 is CALGEWISYGLGIGTDKLIF. In DNA form, the CDR3 reads TGTGCTCTTGGGGAATGGATTTCCTACGGTCTGGGGATTGGTACCGATAAGCTCATCTTT. The J gene is TRDJ1, the V gene TRDV1, with a possible D match to TRDD2 (7 bases). This CDR3 spans 20 amino acids. Looked up from germline, CDR1 is TSWWSYY and CDR2 is QGS.

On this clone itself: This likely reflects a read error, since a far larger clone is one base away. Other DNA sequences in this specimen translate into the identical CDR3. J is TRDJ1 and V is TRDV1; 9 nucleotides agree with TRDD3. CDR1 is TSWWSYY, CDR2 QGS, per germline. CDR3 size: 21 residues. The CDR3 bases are TGTGCTCTTGGGGTACGGAGAAGGCCTTCCTTTCCAAGGGGATACGGGGGGGAACTCATCTTC. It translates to CALGVRRRPSFPRGYGGELIF.

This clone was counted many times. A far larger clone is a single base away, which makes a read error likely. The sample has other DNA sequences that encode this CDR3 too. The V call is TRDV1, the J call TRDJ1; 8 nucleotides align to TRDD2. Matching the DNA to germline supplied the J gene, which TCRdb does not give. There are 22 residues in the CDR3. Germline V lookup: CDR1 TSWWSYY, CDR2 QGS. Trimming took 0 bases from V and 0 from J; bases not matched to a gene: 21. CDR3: CALGELPSYMGGGHSYTDKLIF. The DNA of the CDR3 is TGTGCTCTTGGGGAACTACCTTCCTATATGGGTGGGGGTCACTCATACACCGATAAACTCATCTTT.

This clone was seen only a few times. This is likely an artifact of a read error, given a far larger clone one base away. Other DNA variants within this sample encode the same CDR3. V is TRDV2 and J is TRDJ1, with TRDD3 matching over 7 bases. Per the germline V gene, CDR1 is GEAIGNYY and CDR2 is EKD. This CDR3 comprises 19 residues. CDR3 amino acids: CACDTAYTWGPWYTDKLIF. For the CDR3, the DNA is TGTGCCTGTGACACTGCCTACACCTGGGGGCCCTGGTACACCGATAAACTCATCTTC.

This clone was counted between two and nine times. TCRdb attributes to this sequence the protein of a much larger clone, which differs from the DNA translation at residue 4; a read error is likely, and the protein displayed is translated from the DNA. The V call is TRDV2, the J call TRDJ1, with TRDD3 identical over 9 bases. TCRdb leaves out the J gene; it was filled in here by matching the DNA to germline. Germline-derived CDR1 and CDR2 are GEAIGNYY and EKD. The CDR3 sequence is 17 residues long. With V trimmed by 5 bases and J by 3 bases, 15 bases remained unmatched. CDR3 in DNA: TGTGCCTGTGGCCCATCACGCACGGGGGGATACCCCGATAAACTCATCTTT. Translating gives CACGPSRTGGYPDKLIF.

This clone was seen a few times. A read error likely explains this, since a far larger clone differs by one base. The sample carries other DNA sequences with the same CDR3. CDR3 region: CAFKGLWRGGYTDKLIF. The CDR3 DNA is TGTGCCTTTAAGGGACTGTGGAGGGGTGGGTACACCGATAAACTCATCTTT. This sequence joins TRDV3 and TRDJ1; no clear D gene. No J gene was available from TCRdb, and it was assigned here by a germline match of the DNA. The germline V gene has CDR1 TVYSNPD and CDR2 GDNSRS (reference sequence). There are 17 residues in the CDR3. V lost 1 base, J lost 0 bases, and 21 bases lay in between.

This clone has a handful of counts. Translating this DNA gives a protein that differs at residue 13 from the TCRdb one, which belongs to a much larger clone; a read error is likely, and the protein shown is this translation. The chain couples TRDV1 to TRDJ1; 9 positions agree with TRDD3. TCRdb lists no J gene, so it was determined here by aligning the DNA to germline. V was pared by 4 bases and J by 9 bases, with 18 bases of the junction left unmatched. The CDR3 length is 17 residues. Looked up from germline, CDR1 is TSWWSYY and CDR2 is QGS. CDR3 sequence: CALGAPVGLGDPNELIF. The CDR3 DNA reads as TGTGCTCTTGGGGCCCCCGTGGGACTGGGGGACCCAAACGAACTCATCTTT.

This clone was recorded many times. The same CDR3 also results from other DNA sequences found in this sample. The CDR3 nucleotides are TGTGCTCTTGGGGAAGCGGGTGCCTTCCGACTTATACTGGGGGATAGGCGAACCGATAAACTCATCTTT. It translates to CALGEAGAFRLILGDRRTDKLIF. V is TRDV1 and J is TRDJ1; TRDD3 aligns across 11 bases. J was trimmed by 2 bases and V by 2 bases; bases with no gene match: 25. The CDR3 runs 23 residues. Germline V gene lookup returns CDR1 TSWWSYY and CDR2 QGS.

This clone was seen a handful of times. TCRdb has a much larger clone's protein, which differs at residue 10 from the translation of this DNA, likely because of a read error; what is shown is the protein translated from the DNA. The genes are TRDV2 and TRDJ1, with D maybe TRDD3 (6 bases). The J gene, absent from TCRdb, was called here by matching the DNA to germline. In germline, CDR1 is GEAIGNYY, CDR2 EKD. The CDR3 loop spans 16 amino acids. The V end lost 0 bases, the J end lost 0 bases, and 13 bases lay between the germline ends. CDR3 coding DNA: TGTGCCTGTGACACCGTTGGGGGCCGCCACACCGATAAACTCATCTTT. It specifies CACDTVGGRHTDKLIF.

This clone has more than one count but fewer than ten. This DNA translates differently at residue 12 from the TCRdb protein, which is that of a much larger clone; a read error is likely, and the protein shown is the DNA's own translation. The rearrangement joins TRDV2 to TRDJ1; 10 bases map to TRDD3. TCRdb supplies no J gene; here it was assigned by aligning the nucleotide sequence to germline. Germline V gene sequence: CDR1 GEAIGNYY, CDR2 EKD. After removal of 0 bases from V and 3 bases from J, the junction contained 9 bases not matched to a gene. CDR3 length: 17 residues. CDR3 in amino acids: CACDTLGDRNLADKLIF. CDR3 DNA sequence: TGTGCCTGTGACACCCTGGGGGATAGGAACCTCGCCGATAAACTCATCTTT.

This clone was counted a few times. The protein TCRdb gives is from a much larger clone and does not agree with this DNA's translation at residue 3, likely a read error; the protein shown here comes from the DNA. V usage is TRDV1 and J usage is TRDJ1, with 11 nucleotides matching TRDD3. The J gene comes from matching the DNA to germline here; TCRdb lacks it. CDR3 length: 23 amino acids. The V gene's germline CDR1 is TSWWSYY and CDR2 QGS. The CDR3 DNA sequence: TGTGCTCCTGGGGAATCGACGGTCGCCTTCCTAGGGTACTGGGGGATAAGTACCGATAAACTCATCTTT. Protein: CAPGESTVAFLGYWGISTDKLIF.

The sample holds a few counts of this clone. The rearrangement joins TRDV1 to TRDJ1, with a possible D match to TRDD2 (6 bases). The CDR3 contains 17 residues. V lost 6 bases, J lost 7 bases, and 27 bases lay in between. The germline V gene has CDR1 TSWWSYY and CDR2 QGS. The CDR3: CALGDFLKRPGALKLIF. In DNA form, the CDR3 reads TGTGCTCTTGGTGACTTCCTGAAGAGGCCGGGAGCACTTAAACTCATCTTT.

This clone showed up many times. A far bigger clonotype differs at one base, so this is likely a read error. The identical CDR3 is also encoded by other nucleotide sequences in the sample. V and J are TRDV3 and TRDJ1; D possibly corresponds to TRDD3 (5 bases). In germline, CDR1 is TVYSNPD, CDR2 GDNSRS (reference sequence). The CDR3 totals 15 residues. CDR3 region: CALPAGTKGTDKLIF. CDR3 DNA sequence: TGTGCCTTGCCGGCGGGGACCAAGGGGACCGACAAACTCATCTTT.

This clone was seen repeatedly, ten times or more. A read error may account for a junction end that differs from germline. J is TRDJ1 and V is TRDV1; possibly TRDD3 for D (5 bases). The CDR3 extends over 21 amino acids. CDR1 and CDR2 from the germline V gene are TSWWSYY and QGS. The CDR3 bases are TGTGCTATTGGGGAACCAGTTCTAATTGACCCTCGGGGGGGTGCCACCGATAAACTCATCTTT. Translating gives CAIGEPVLIDPRGGATDKLIF.

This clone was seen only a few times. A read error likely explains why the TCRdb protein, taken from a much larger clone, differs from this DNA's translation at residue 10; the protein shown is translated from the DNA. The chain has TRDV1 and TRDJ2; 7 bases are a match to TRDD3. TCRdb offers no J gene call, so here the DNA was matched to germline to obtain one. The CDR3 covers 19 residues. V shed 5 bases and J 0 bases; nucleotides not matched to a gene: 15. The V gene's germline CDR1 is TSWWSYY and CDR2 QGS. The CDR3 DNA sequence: TGTGCTCTTGGGCAAACGATAAGGGGGATGCCATCTTTGACAGCACAACTCTTCTTT. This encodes CALGQTIRGMPSLTAQLFF.

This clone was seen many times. In DNA form, the CDR3 reads TGTGCTCTTGGGGAACTACAGTCTTCCTACACAAAAACTGGGGGATACGCGTCCTCCACCGATAAACTCATCTTT. Translating it yields CALGELQSSYTKTGGYASSTDKLIF. The rearrangement links TRDV1 to TRDJ1, with 13 bases aligning to TRDD3. The CDR3 extends over 25 amino acids. With V trimmed by 0 bases and J by 1 base, 26 bases remained unmatched. Per germline, CDR1 TSWWSYY and CDR2 QGS.

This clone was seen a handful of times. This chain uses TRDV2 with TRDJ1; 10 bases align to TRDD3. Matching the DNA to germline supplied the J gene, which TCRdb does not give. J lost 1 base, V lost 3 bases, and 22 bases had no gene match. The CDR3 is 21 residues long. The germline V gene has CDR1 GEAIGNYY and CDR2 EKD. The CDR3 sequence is CACDPLVWGIRGVGGTDKLIF. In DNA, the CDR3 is TGTGCCTGTGACCCCCTTGTCTGGGGGATAAGGGGGGTAGGAGGCACCGATAAACTCATCTTT.

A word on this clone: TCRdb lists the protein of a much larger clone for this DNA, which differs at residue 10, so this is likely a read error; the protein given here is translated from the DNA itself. The CDR3 region is CALGEREVWETDKLIF. In nucleotides, the CDR3 is TGTGCTCTTGGGGAACGGGAGGTTTGGGAAACCGATAAACTCATCTTT. The rearrangement uses TRDV1 and TRDJ1, with D unclear. No J segment appears in TCRdb, so it was assigned here by matching the sequence to germline. The CDR3 runs 16 residues. V lost 1 base, J lost 2 bases, and 14 bases lay in between. The germline V gene has CDR1 TSWWSYY and CDR2 QGS.

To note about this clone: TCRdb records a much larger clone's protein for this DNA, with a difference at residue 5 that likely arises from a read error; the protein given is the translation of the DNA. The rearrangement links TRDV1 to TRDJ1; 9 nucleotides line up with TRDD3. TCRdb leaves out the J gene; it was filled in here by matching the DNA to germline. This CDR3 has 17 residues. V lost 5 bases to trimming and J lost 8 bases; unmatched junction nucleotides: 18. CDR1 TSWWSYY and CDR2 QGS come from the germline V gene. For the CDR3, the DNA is TGTGCTCTTGGGAAACCCCCTCATGACTGGGGGAAGGAAAAACTCATCTTT. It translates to CALGKPPHDWGKEKLIF.

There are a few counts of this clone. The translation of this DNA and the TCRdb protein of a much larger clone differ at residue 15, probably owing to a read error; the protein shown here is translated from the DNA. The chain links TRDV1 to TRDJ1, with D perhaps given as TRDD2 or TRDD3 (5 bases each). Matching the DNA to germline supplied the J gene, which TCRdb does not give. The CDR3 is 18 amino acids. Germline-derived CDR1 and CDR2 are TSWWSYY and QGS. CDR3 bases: TGTGCTCTTGGCCAAGGCTTCCGGGTCGTCCCCTGGGCCGATAGACTCATCTTT. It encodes CALGQGFRVVPWADRLIF.

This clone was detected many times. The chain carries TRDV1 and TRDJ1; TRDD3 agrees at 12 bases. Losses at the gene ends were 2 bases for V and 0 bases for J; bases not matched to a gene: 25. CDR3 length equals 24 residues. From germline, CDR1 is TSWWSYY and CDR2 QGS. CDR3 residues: CALGESTLPPGTGGYPKYTDKLIF. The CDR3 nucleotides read TGTGCTCTTGGGGAATCAACCCTTCCTCCAGGTACTGGGGGATACCCTAAATACACCGATAAACTCATCTTT.

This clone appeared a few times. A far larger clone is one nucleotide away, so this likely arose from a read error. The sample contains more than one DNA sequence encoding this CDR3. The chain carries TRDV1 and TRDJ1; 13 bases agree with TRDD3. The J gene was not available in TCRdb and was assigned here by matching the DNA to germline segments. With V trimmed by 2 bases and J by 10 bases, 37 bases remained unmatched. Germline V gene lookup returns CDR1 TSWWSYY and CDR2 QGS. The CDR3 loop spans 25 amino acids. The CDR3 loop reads CALGEISAPSRAPYWGIRVTIGLIF. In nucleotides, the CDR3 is TGTGCTCTTGGGGAAATTTCGGCTCCCTCTCGAGCCCCGTACTGGGGGATACGGGTTACAATAGGACTCATCTTT.

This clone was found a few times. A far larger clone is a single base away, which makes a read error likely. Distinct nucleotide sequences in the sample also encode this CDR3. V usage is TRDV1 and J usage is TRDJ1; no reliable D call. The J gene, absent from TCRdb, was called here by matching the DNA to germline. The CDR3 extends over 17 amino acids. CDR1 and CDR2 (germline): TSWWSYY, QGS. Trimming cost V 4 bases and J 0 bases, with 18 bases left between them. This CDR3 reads CALGGWRQLVYTDKLIF. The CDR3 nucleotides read TGTGCTCTTGGGGGCTGGCGGCAGCTGGTTTACACCGATAAACTCATCTTT.